These 27 T cell receptor beta chains were sequenced from one sample in a study of CD8 T cells in Susac syndrome. Reverse transcription of roughly 0.5 to 1 ug RNA was carried out with random hexamers. TCRdb reprocessed the immunoSEQ multiplex PCR reads via MiXCR and lists one record per CDR3 protein. The table has approximately 160,000 distinct CDR3 sequences, around 90% seen once; the top ten hold about 0.073%. The specimen was CD4+ T cells from PBMCs. These receptors were obtained from a human donor in good health.

The chain couples TRBV7-9 to TRBJ2-1; unclear D gene. CDR1 is SEHNR and CDR2 is FQNEAQ in the germline V gene (reference sequence). V shed 5 bases and J shed 8 bases, with 7 bases lying between them. The CDR3 has 11 residues. CDR3 DNA sequence: TGTGCCAGCAGCCACCCCCATGAGCAGTTCTTC. This translates into CASSHPHEQFF.

The CDR3 DNA sequence: TGCGCCAGCAGCCATGGGACAGATAAAGAGACCCAGTACTTC. This sequence encodes CASSHGTDKETQYF. This chain connects TRBV5-1 to TRBJ2-5; 7 bases match TRBD1. The J segment lost 3 bases and the V segment lost 4 bases, leaving 6 bases of the junction unmatched. Germline CDR1 and CDR2: SGHRS and YFSETQ. CDR3 length: 14 residues. Looking up the rest from reference TRBV5-1 and TRBJ2-5 gives the full variable domain: KAGVTQTPRYLIKTRGQQVTLSCSPISGHRSVSWYQQTPGQGLQFLFEYFSETQRNKGNFPGRFSGRQFSNSRSEMNVSTLELGDSALYLCASSHGTDKETQYFGPGTRLLVL.

The chain uses TRBV25-1 and TRBJ2-2; no clear D gene. This CDR3 comprises 14 residues. Looked up from germline, CDR1 is MGHDK and CDR2 is SYGVNS. V was pared by 2 bases and J by 6 bases, with 10 bases between. In DNA form, the CDR3 reads TGTGCCAGCAGTGAAAACTGGGTGGCCGGGGAGCTGTTTTTT. Translated, it gives CASSENWVAGELFF.

The CDR3 spells CASSLDVGAGTEAFF. The CDR3 DNA reads TGTGCCAGCAGCCTTGACGTGGGCGCTGGCACTGAAGCTTTCTTT. The chain links TRBV7-2 to TRBJ1-1; D not certain. The CDR3 is 15 amino acids. Germline V CDR1 and CDR2: SGHTA, FQGNSA. Trimming removed 5 bases at V and 4 bases at J, with 17 bases between.

The J gene is TRBJ2-2, the V gene TRBV12-3 or TRBV12-4; tentative D call: TRBD1 (6 bases). This CDR3 contains 15 residues. The V end was cut by 3 bases, the J end by 3 bases, with 11 bases between. CDR3 loop: CASSFRGADTGELFF. CDR3 bases: TGTGCCAGCAGTTTCAGGGGCGCGGACACCGGGGAGCTGTTTTTT.

J is TRBJ2-7 and V is TRBV7-8, with 7 bases lining up with TRBD2. This CDR3 region has 14 residues. CDR1 and CDR2 (germline): SGHVS, FQNEAQ. The ends lost 5 bases at V and 1 base at J; junction bases unmatched: 5. In nucleotides, the CDR3 is TGTGCCAGCAGCCTTACTAGCGATTCCTACGAGCAGTACTTC. It is translated as CASSLTSDSYEQYF.

The chain has TRBV30 and TRBJ2-1; 7 bases line up with TRBD2. The CDR3 runs to 13 residues. Trimming took 0 bases from V and 6 from J; bases not matched to a gene: 2. Germline loops: CDR1 GTSNPN, CDR2 SVGIG (reference sequence). CDR3 sequence: CAWSVGGSNEQFF. DNA for the CDR3: TGTGCCTGGAGTGTAGGCGGGAGCAATGAGCAGTTCTTC.

The chain is built from TRBV19 and TRBJ1-2; the D is unclear. The V gene's germline CDR1 is LNHDA and CDR2 SQIVND (reference sequence). The CDR3 is 12 residues long. Trimming took off 5 bases at V and 7 bases at J, with 11 bases between the two ends. The CDR3 here is CASSPQRSGYTF. The CDR3 coding sequence is TGTGCCAGTAGTCCCCAGAGGAGTGGCTACACCTTC.

This chain joins TRBV6-1 and TRBJ2-3; no clear D gene. Germline loops: CDR1 MNHNS, CDR2 SASEGT. The V end lost 4 bases, the J end lost 1 base, and 6 bases lay between the germline ends. The CDR3 is 13 residues long. The CDR3 nucleotides are TGTGCCAGCAGTGGGCCTGGCACAGATACGCAGTATTTT. Its protein is CASSGPGTDTQYF.

This clonotype was detected only once. The rearrangement links TRBV20-1 to TRBJ2-5; TRBD1 might be the D (6 bases). The germline CDR1 and CDR2 sequences are DFQATT and SNEGSKA (reference sequence). The CDR3 is 14 amino acids. V lost 3 bases to trimming and J lost 4 bases, with 15 bases between them. The CDR3 bases are TGCAGTGCTAGTGAACCAGGGGAACGAGAGACCCAGTACTTC. It codes for CSASEPGERETQYF.

This chain connects TRBV29-1 to TRBJ2-3; TRBD2 aligns across 13 bases. Germline trimming cut 4 bases from V and 5 bases from J; bases unmatched to any gene: 3. This CDR3 comprises 14 residues. Germline V gives CDR1 SQVTM, CDR2 ANQGSEA. The CDR3 loop reads CSVVLAGGIDTQYF. CDR3 in DNA: TGCAGCGTTGTACTAGCGGGAGGGATAGATACGCAGTATTTT.

The CDR3 region has the DNA TGCGCCAGCAGCCAAGAGCGCAGACAAACAGATAGCAATCAGCCCCAGCATTTT. Translation gives CASSQERRQTDSNQPQHF. The chain uses TRBV4-1 and TRBJ1-5; D not certain. This CDR3 is 18 amino acids long. Germline CDR1 reads MGHRA; CDR2 reads YSYEKL. The germline V and J ends were trimmed by 0 bases and 0 bases, with 15 bases remaining between them.

The chain has TRBV18 and TRBJ1-1, with D perhaps TRBD1 (6 bases). The ends were cut back, 5 bases at V and 2 bases at J, with 9 bases in the middle. CDR3 length: 13 residues. Germline V gene data show CDR1 as KGHSH and CDR2 as LQKENI. CDR3 bases: TGTGCCAGCTCATCAGGGGAAAACACTGAAGCTTTCTTT. Protein product: CASSSGENTEAFF. Using reference TRBV18 and TRBJ1-1 for the parts outside the CDR3, the full variable domain is NAGVMQNPRHLVRRRGQEARLRCSPMKGHSHVYWYRQLPEEGLKFMVYLQKENIIDESGMPKERFSAEFPKEGPSILRIQQVVRGDSAAYFCASSSGENTEAFFGQGTRLTVV.

The chain carries TRBV5-1 and TRBJ1-1; weak D call: TRBD1 (6 bases). Trimming took off 4 bases at V and 7 bases at J, with 17 bases between the two ends. The CDR3 is 14 amino acids. Germline CDR1 reads SGHRS; CDR2 reads YFSETQ. In DNA, the CDR3 is TGCGCCAGCAGCCAGGAAGGGGGTTCCCTTGAAGCTTTCTTT. Residues: CASSQEGGSLEAFF.

The rearrangement joins TRBV4-1 to TRBJ2-1, with a possible D match to TRBD2 (6 bases). Trimming took off 8 bases at V and 7 bases at J, with 18 bases between the two ends. CDR3 length equals 14 residues. In germline, CDR1 is MGHRA, CDR2 YSYEKL. The CDR3 DNA reads TGCGCCAGCTCAGCCCCTAGCGTTCATAATGAGCAGTTCTTC. Its translation: CASSAPSVHNEQFF.

The CDR3 DNA follows: TGTGCCAGCAGCCTCGCAAGCGGGAGCACAGATACGCAGTATTTT. Its translation: CASSLASGSTDTQYF. The rearrangement uses TRBV6-5 and TRBJ2-3; possibly TRBD2 for D (6 bases). Germline CDR1 is MNHEY and CDR2 is SVGAGI. Trimming removed 6 bases at V and 0 bases at J, with 13 bases between. The CDR3 runs to 15 residues.

The gene calls are TRBV6-2 or TRBV6-3 and TRBJ2-5; D might be TRBD1 (5 bases). The CDR3 covers 16 residues. Trimming removed 0 bases at V and 2 bases at J, with 13 bases between. CDR1 is MNHEY, CDR2 SVGEGT, per germline. Here the CDR3 reads CASSYSTEQYQETQYF. The CDR3 region has the DNA TGTGCCAGCAGTTACTCGACAGAACAGTATCAAGAGACCCAGTACTTC.

The V gene is TRBV20-1, the J gene TRBJ1-5; no clear D. The ends were cut back, 0 bases at V and 0 bases at J, with 6 bases in the middle. The length of the CDR3 is 14 residues. Per the germline V gene, CDR1 is DFQATT and CDR2 is SNEGSKA (reference sequence). The chain's CDR3 is CSARERVSNQPQHF. The CDR3 bases are TGCAGTGCTAGAGAACGGGTTAGCAATCAGCCCCAGCATTTT.

V gene TRBV28 combines with J gene TRBJ2-2; the D call may be TRBD1 or TRBD2 (5 bases each). V lost 6 bases, J lost 6 bases, and 14 bases lay in between. The CDR3 consists of 14 residues. Germline lookup yields CDR1 MDHEN and CDR2 SYDVKM. The chain's CDR3 is CASRLPGTPGELFF. The CDR3 nucleotides read TGTGCCAGCAGACTCCCTGGGACCCCCGGGGAGCTGTTTTTT.

The V gene is TRBV20-1, the J gene TRBJ1-1, with a possible D match to TRBD1 (5 bases). The CDR3 is made up of 12 amino acids. Trimming took off 0 bases at V and 7 bases at J, with 9 bases between the two ends. The V gene's germline CDR1 is DFQATT and CDR2 SNEGSKA (reference sequence). The CDR3 is CSAREGGGEAFF. The CDR3 nucleotides are TGCAGTGCTAGAGAGGGGGGGGGTGAAGCTTTCTTT.

The rearrangement joins TRBV4-1 to TRBJ2-1; D is ambiguous. Germline V lookup: CDR1 MGHRA, CDR2 YSYEKL. V dropped 2 bases and J dropped 0 bases, with 11 bases sitting between them. The CDR3 has 16 residues. CDR3 loop: CASSQKDQSSYNEQFF. The CDR3 nucleotides read TGCGCCAGCAGCCAAAAGGACCAAAGCTCCTACAATGAGCAGTTCTTC.

The V gene is TRBV5-1, the J gene TRBJ1-1; D unclear. Trimming took off 7 bases at V and 4 bases at J, with 14 bases between the two ends. CDR1 and CDR2 (germline): SGHRS, YFSETQ. The CDR3 spans 13 residues. The CDR3 nucleotides are TGCGCCAGCTCCCCAAGGGTAGGCACTGAAGCTTTCTTT. Protein: CASSPRVGTEAFF.

This rearrangement joins TRBV19 to TRBJ2-5, with D perhaps assigned TRBD1 or TRBD2 (5 bases each). The germline gives CDR1 LNHDA, CDR2 SQIVND (reference sequence). The V end lost 1 base, the J end lost 5 bases, and 11 bases lay between the germline ends. This CDR3 is built from 14 residues. CDR3 nucleotides: TGTGCCAGTAGTATAGCGGGACGAGGGGAGACCCAGTACTTC. This codes for CASSIAGRGETQYF.

J is TRBJ1-1 and V is TRBV7-2; D is uncertain. This CDR3 is 15 amino acids long. Trimming left V 5 bases short and J 2 bases short, with 15 bases between. The V gene's germline CDR1 is SGHTA and CDR2 FQGNSA. The CDR3 coding sequence is TGTGCCAGCAGCCCACGACGGACGCCTAACACTGAAGCTTTCTTT. Translating it yields CASSPRRTPNTEAFF.

This clonotype has only a few counts. The chain combines TRBV7-9 with TRBJ2-3; D gene ambiguous. The CDR3 has 13 amino acids. From germline, CDR1 is SEHNR and CDR2 FQNEAQ (reference sequence). V dropped 5 bases and J dropped 4 bases, with 10 bases sitting between them. This CDR3 is CASSPRTADTQYF. CDR3 DNA sequence: TGTGCCAGCAGCCCCCGGACCGCAGATACGCAGTATTTT.

The chain employs TRBV9 and TRBJ1-2; D possibly corresponds to TRBD1 (5 bases). The germline gives CDR1 SGDLS, CDR2 YYNGEE. Between the trimmed V and J ends, which lost 0 bases and 2 bases, there was a span of 17 bases. The CDR3 length is 17 residues. Here the CDR3 reads CASSVDPFGGGNYGYTF. The CDR3 coding sequence is TGTGCCAGCAGCGTAGACCCTTTCGGGGGGGGGAACTATGGCTACACCTTC.

This clonotype was counted once. The V call is TRBV5-1, the J call TRBJ1-1, with unresolved D. Trimming removed 2 bases from V and 0 bases from J, with 8 bases in between. Looked up from germline, CDR1 is SGHRS and CDR2 is YFSETQ. The CDR3 runs to 14 residues. Here the CDR3 reads CASSFDGLNTEAFF. The DNA of the CDR3 is TGCGCCAGCAGCTTCGACGGATTGAACACTGAAGCTTTCTTT. The entire variable domain, with the rest obtained from reference TRBV5-1 and TRBJ1-1, is as follows: KAGVTQTPRYLIKTRGQQVTLSCSPISGHRSVSWYQQTPGQGLQFLFEYFSETQRNKGNFPGRFSGRQFSNSRSEMNVSTLELGDSALYLCASSFDGLNTEAFFGQGTRLTVV.